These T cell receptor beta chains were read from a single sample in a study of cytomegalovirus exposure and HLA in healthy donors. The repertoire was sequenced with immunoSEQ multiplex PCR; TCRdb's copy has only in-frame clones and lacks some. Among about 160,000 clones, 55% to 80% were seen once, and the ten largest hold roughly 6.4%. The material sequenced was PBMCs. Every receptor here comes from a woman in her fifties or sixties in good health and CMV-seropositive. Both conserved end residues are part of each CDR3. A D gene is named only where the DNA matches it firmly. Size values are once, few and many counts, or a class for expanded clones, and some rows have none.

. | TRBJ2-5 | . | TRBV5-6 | CASSMQGIQETQYF | TGTGCCAGCAGCATGCAGGGTATTCAAGAGACCCAGTACTTC
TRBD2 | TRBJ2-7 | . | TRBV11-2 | CASSLAVAGVVEQYF | TGTGCCAGCAGCTTAGCCGTAGCGGGAGTGGTCGAGCAGTACTTC
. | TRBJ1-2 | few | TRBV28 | CASNSGGDYGYTF | TGTGCCAGCAACTCCGGGGGGGACTATGGCTACACCTTC
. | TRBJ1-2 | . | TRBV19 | CASSTGPNRGYTF | TGTGCCAGTAGTACCGGTCCCAATCGTGGCTACACCTTC
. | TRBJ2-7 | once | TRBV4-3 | CASSQEPLAEQYF | TGCGCCAGCAGCCAAGAACCCTTAGCCGAGCAGTACTTC
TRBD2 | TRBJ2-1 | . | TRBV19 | CASSIVGTSVGEQFF | TGTGCCAGTAGTATAGTAGGGACTAGCGTAGGGGAGCAGTTCTTC
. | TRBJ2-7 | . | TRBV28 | CASGGSGTYEQYF | TGTGCCAGTGGGGGTAGCGGAACCTACGAGCAGTACTTC
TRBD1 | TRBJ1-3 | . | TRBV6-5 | CASSADRVYGNTIYF | TGTGCCAGCAGTGCAGACAGGGTCTATGGAAACACCATATATTTT
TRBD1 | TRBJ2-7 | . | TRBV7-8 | CASSPKPGQGTNF | TGTGCCAGCAGCCCAAAACCGGGACAGGGGACGAACTTC
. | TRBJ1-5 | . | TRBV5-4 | CAFTLGGAGNQPQHF | TGTGCCTTTACACTGGGGGGGGCGGGCAATCAGCCCCAGCATTTT
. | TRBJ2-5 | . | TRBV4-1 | CASSQSNQETQYF | TGCGCCAGCAGCCAATCCAACCAAGAGACCCAGTACTTC
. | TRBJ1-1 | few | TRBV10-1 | CASSGGGPTEAFF | TGCGCCAGCAGTGGCGGCGGCCCCACTGAAGCTTTCTTT
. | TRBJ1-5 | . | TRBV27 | CASSLSRSNQPQHF | TGTGCCAGCAGTTTATCCAGGAGCAATCAGCCCCAGCATTTT
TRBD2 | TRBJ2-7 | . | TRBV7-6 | CASSSLAGDSYEQYF | TGTGCCAGCAGCTCCCTAGCGGGAGACTCCTACGAGCAGTACTTC
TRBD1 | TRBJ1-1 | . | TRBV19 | CASSPDRGRTEAFF | TGTGCCAGTAGTCCGGACAGGGGGAGGACTGAAGCTTTCTTT
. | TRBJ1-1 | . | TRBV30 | CAWSAPRNTEAFF | TGTGCCTGGAGTGCCCCGCGGAACACTGAAGCTTTCTTT
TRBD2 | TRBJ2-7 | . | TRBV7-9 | CASSLRSSGGYEQYF | TGTGCCAGCAGCTTAAGGTCTAGCGGAGGCTACGAGCAGTACTTC
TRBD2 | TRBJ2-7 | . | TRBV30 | CAWTRGSLSEQYF | TGTGCCTGGACGCGCGGGAGTCTCTCTGAGCAGTACTTC
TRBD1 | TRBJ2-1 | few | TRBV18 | CASSTWDRANEQFF | TGTGCCAGCTCAACCTGGGACAGGGCCAATGAGCAGTTCTTC
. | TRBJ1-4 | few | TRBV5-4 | CASSGGDGSNEKLFF | TGTGCCAGCAGCGGGGGGGACGGGTCTAATGAAAAACTGTTTTTT
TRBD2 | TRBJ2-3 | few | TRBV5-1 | CASSQLGTSGQSPRDTQYF | TGCGCCAGCAGCCAACTGGGGACTAGCGGTCAGTCTCCGCGGGATACGCAGTATTTT
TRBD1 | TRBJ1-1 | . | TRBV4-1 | CASTRQGVTEAFF | TGCGCCAGCACCCGACAGGGGGTGACTGAAGCTTTCTTT
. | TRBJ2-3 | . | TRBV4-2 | CASSQDKSFADTQYF | TGTGCCAGCAGCCAAGATAAGTCTTTTGCGGATACGCAGTATTTT
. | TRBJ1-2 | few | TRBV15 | CATSSWGDRLHYGYTF | TGTGCCACCAGCAGTTGGGGGGACCGACTCCACTATGGCTACACCTTC